This T cell receptor beta chain appears in the sequencing data of a study of T cell repertoires in cytomegalovirus infection. Study-level background: Public TCR beta signatures provided an indication of both CMV infection and a matching HLA type.

Broader study findings: CMV carriers with the relevant HLA were identified by cumulative public TCR beta family frequency. The ex vivo response showed dominance by HLA-C-restricted CMV-specific TCR beta clonotypes.

This clonotype was seen many times. Its antigen is unidentified. V was pared by 7 bases and J by 1 base, with 13 bases between. The CDR3 spans 15 residues. In germline, CDR1 is SEHNR, CDR2 FQNEAQ (reference sequence). TCRdb recomputed calls from the reads with MiXCR, one row per CDR3 protein. The repertoire has almost 550,000 distinct CDR3 sequences, about 17% of them found once; the top ten carry 20% to 30%. The sequence came from a human donor in good health (CMV status not recorded). Some clones in this sample may be carry-over from other donors' samples. The chain uses TRBV7-9 and TRBJ1-4; no definite D call. Source material: CD8+ T cells from PBMCs. The CDR3 here is CASKPRPGTNEKLFF. CDR3 sequence (DNA): TGTGCCAGCAAACCAAGACCCGGAACTAATGAAAAACTGTTTTTT. The entire variable domain, with the rest obtained from reference TRBV7-9 and TRBJ1-4, is as follows: DTGVSQNPRHKITKRGQNVTFRCDPISEHNRLYWYRQTLGQGPEFLTYFQNEAQLEKSRLLSDRFSAERPKGSFSTLEIQRTEQGDSAMYLCASKPRPGTNEKLFFGSGTQLSVL.